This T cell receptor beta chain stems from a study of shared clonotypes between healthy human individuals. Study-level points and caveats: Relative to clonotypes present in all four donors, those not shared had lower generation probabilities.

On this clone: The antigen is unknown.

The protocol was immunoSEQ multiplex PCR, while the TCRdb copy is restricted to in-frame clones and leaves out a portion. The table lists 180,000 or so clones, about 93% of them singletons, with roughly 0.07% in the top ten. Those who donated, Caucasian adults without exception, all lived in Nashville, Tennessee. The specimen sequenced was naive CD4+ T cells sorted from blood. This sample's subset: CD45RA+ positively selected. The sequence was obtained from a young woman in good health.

The chain's CDR3 is CASSLEGAGGETQYF. In DNA, the CDR3 is TGCGCCAGCAGCCTAGAAGGGGCTGGAGGGGAGACCCAGTACTTC. The genes are TRBV5-1 and TRBJ2-5, with D possibly TRBD2 on 6 matching bases. CDR3 length: 15 residues. CDR1 SGHRS and CDR2 YFSETQ come from the germline V gene. V shed 4 bases and J shed 5 bases, with 18 bases lying between them.